This T cell receptor beta chain was captured in a study of monozygotic twins with inflammatory bowel disease. The CDR3 loop spans 17 amino acids. Overall study findings and caveats: Some repertoire variability may stem from patients' differing immunosuppressive treatments. Differing T cell subtypes remained indistinguishable.

Each of the TCR libraries took roughly 3,700 ng of total RNA. TCRdb re-called the 5' RACE reads; one entry per CDR3 protein, DNA not given. Its clone listing holds a few hundred thousand distinct CDR3 sequences. Per donor, under 3 ml of blood was collected and frozen. Remarks on this clonotype: Antigen: not known.

The chain links TRBV21-1 to TRBJ1-2. TRBV21-1 corresponds to a pseudogene. The sequence came from a human donor with ulcerative colitis or Crohn's disease, or a healthy co-twin of an affected twin (not recorded which). Sequencing used blood. The CDR3 sequence: CASSAKKTRSWDYGYTF.